The present T cell receptor beta chain was sequenced within a study of blood T cells in healthy people across ages. The authors ran a second PCR of 7 to 11 cycles using a sample-barcoded 5' primer and a J-beta primer mix. TCRdb re-analysed the 5' RACE reads in MiXCR, keeping a single row per CDR3 protein. The table lists about 970,000 distinct CDR3 sequences, roughly half of them singletons. Concerning this clonotype: Antigen specificity is unknown.

Germline V gives CDR1 SQVTM, CDR2 ANQGSEA. This CDR3 has 12 residues. Deletions cut 6 bases from V and 6 bases from J, with 14 bases between. General study points: Measured against age, TCR beta diversity per million T cells decreased in a roughly linear manner.

Input material: blood. The rearrangement uses TRBV29-1 and TRBJ1-2; a weak D match, TRBD1 (6 bases). The clonotype originates from an older woman in good health. This chain's CDR3 is CSVQGFGHGYTF. CDR3 nucleotide sequence: TGCAGCGTCCAGGGGTTTGGCCATGGCTACACCTTC.